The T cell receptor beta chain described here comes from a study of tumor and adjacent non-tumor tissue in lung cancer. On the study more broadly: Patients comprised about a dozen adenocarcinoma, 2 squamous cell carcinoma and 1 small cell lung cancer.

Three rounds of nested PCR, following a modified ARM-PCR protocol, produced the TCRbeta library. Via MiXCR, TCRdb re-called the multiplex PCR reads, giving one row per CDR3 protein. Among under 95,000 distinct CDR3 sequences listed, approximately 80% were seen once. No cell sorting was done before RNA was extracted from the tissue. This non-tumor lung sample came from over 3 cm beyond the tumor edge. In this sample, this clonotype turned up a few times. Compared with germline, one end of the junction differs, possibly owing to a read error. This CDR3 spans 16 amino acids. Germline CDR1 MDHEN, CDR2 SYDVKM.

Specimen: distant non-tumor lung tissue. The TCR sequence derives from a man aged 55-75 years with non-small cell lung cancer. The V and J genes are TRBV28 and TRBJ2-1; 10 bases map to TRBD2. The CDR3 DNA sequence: TGTGCCAGTATCAAGGAGATGCTAGCGGGAGCGGGTGAGCAGTTATTC. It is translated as CASIKEMLAGAGEQLF.